The sequence of this TCR beta chain was determined in a study of cytomegalovirus exposure and HLA in healthy donors. The CDR3 contains 14 residues. Trimming shortened V by 5 bases and J by 7 bases, and 19 bases separated the two germline ends. CDR1 is SGHRS and CDR2 is YFSETQ in the germline V gene. Assay: immunoSEQ multiplex PCR; the TCRdb copy retains only in-frame clones and omits some. Of hundreds of thousands of clones listed, around four fifths are singletons. The specimen sequenced was PBMCs. This sequence originates from a young woman in good health and CMV-seronegative. V and J are TRBV5-1 and TRBJ2-7; the D gene is possibly TRBD2 (5 bases). CDR3 coding DNA: TGCGCCAGCAGGGACCCCGGGCTATCGGGGGAGCAGTACTTC. This codes for CASRDPGLSGEQYF.